This is a list of T cell receptor beta chains from one sample in a study of blood T cell repertoires in COVID-19. Clones were sequenced by immunoSEQ multiplex PCR, and TCRdb holds only the in-frame ones, with some missing. The sample has some 170,000 clones, 90% seen once. The sample consisted of peripheral blood. Source of these receptors: a man between 60 and 75 years old with active or convalescent COVID-19. Both conserved end residues are part of each CDR3. The order of the fields is V gene, clone size, J gene, D gene, CDR3 DNA, CDR3 protein. A D gene is named only where the DNA matches it firmly. Clone size is shown for a subset of rows, as once, few, many or a class of expanded clone.

V: TRBV5-1
size: .
J: TRBJ1-2
D: TRBD1
DNA: TGCGCCAGCAGCTTAGGACAGGATACTAACTATGGCTACACCTTC
CDR3: CASSLGQDTNYGYTF

V: TRBV29-1
size: .
J: TRBJ2-7
D: TRBD2
DNA: TGCAGCGTTCGGACTAGCGGAAACGAGCAGTACTTC
CDR3: CSVRTSGNEQYF

V: TRBV7-2
size: .
J: TRBJ2-3
D: .
DNA: TGTGCCAGCAGCTCGCAATCTGGGAGTGGCACAGATACGCAGTATTTT
CDR3: CASSSQSGSGTDTQYF

V: TRBV19
size: .
J: TRBJ1-2
D: TRBD1
DNA: TGTGCCAGTAGTAGCGGACAGGGGTTGAACTATGGCTACACCTTC
CDR3: CASSSGQGLNYGYTF

V: TRBV5-6
size: once
J: TRBJ2-3
D: .
DNA: TGTGCCAGCAGCTTGATTAGCTGGACTAGCACAGATACGCAGTATTTT
CDR3: CASSLISWTSTDTQYF

V: TRBV7-9
size: .
J: TRBJ1-4
D: TRBD1
DNA: TGTGCCAGCAGCCTAAACGACAGGGGGCGGGGTAATGAAAAACTGTTTTTT
CDR3: CASSLNDRGRGNEKLFF

V: TRBV19
size: .
J: TRBJ1-1
D: .
DNA: TGTGCCAGTAGTCCCGAGACAGGATCTATGAACACTGAAGCTTTCTTT
CDR3: CASSPETGSMNTEAFF

V: TRBV5-1
size: .
J: TRBJ1-2
D: .
DNA: TGCGCCAGCAGCTCACAGGGACCAGATGGCTACACCTTC
CDR3: CASSSQGPDGYTF

V: TRBV6-5
size: hyperexpanded
J: TRBJ2-7
D: .
DNA: TGTGCCAGCAGTTATGCGGCTACTGATTACGAGCAGTACTTC
CDR3: CASSYAATDYEQYF

V: TRBV18
size: .
J: TRBJ1-2
D: TRBD1
DNA: TGTGCCAGCTCACCGGGGGACAGTAACTATGGCTACACCTTC
CDR3: CASSPGDSNYGYTF

V: TRBV6-5
size: .
J: TRBJ1-4
D: .
DNA: TGTGCCAGCAGTTACTCCGGGAGCTCTAATGAAAAACTGTTTTTT
CDR3: CASSYSGSSNEKLFF

V: TRBV5-6
size: .
J: TRBJ1-2
D: TRBD1
DNA: TGTGCCAGCAGCGAGGGACAGGGCTATGGCTACACCTTC
CDR3: CASSEGQGYGYTF

V: TRBV12-3/TRBV12-4
size: .
J: TRBJ1-2
D: .
DNA: TGTGCCACCACCCCTAAAAACTATGGCTACACCTTC
CDR3: CATTPKNYGYTF

V: TRBV7-9
size: once
J: TRBJ2-1
D: TRBD2
DNA: TGTGCCAGCAGCTTTTGGTCGGGACTAGCGGGCATGGAGCAGTTCTTC
CDR3: CASSFWSGLAGMEQFF

V: TRBV6-5
size: .
J: TRBJ2-7
D: .
DNA: TGTGCCAGCAGTTACTCCTATCGACAGGTCTACGAGCAGTACTTC
CDR3: CASSYSYRQVYEQYF

V: TRBV5-4
size: .
J: TRBJ1-2
D: TRBD1
DNA: TGTGCCAGCAGCCCGAGACAGGGTACGAAGAGATATGGCTACACCTTC
CDR3: CASSPRQGTKRYGYTF

V: TRBV19
size: .
J: TRBJ1-2
D: TRBD1
DNA: TGTGCCAGTAGTATTACGGGACAGGGGTCGGGAATCTATGGCTACACCTTC
CDR3: CASSITGQGSGIYGYTF

V: TRBV3-1/TRBV3-2
size: once
J: TRBJ1-2
D: .
DNA: TGTGCCAGCAGCCAGATGGGGGGGCAAAACTATGGCTACACCTTC
CDR3: CASSQMGGQNYGYTF

V: TRBV3-1/TRBV3-2
size: .
J: TRBJ2-3
D: .
DNA: TGTGCCAGCAGTAAATTAGGGGGGGGCACAGATACGCAGTATTTT
CDR3: CASSKLGGGTDTQYF

V: TRBV4-1
size: .
J: TRBJ1-3
D: TRBD1
DNA: TGCGCCAGCAGCCAAGGGACAGGGAGCCAACATATCTCTGGAAACACCATATATTTT
CDR3: CASSQGTGSQHISGNTIYF

V: TRBV5-1
size: .
J: TRBJ2-4
D: TRBD2
DNA: TGCGCCAGCAGCCCTGGGACTAGCGGGAGCCCGGGGAACATTCAGTACTTC
CDR3: CASSPGTSGSPGNIQYF

V: TRBV9
size: .
J: TRBJ2-3
D: .
DNA: TGTGCCAGCACTCCTAGCGTCACCACAGATACGCAGTATTTT
CDR3: CASTPSVTTDTQYF

V: TRBV6-6
size: .
J: TRBJ2-2
D: TRBD2
DNA: TGTGCCGCCACTTTGGGGACTAGTTACACCGGGGAGCTGTTTTTT
CDR3: CAATLGTSYTGELFF

V: TRBV5-1
size: few
J: TRBJ2-7
D: .
DNA: TGCGCCAGCAGCTTCGGGACACTCAGCAACGAGCAGTACTTC
CDR3: CASSFGTLSNEQYF

V: TRBV5-5
size: .
J: TRBJ1-2
D: TRBD1
DNA: TGTGCCAGCAGCTTGGAGCCGACAGGGCTCTATGGCTACACCTTC
CDR3: CASSLEPTGLYGYTF

V: TRBV30
size: .
J: TRBJ2-7
D: .
DNA: TGTGCCTGGAGTGTCGTCGGGGTGGGAGAGCAGTACTTC
CDR3: CAWSVVGVGEQYF

V: TRBV15
size: .
J: TRBJ2-4
D: .
DNA: TGTGCCACCAGCAGAGAGTTACTAGCCAAAAACATTCAGTACTTC
CDR3: CATSRELLAKNIQYF

V: TRBV6-5
size: once
J: TRBJ2-1
D: TRBD2
DNA: TGTGCCAGCACGACTAGCGGGAACAATGAGCAGTTCTTC
CDR3: CASTTSGNNEQFF

V: TRBV7-8
size: .
J: TRBJ1-2
D: TRBD1
DNA: TGTGCCAGCAGCTTCGCGTTACCTGACAGGGGGCGCGGCTACACCTTC
CDR3: CASSFALPDRGRGYTF

V: TRBV4-1
size: .
J: TRBJ2-5
D: TRBD2
DNA: TGCGCCAGCAGCCAAGGGTCTGGGACTAGCCAGGAGACCCAGTACTTC
CDR3: CASSQGSGTSQETQYF

V: TRBV5-6
size: .
J: TRBJ1-3
D: .
DNA: TGTGCCAGCAGCCCGGGGGTAGAGCCCCGGCTAAACACCATATATTTT
CDR3: CASSPGVEPRLNTIYF

V: TRBV19
size: .
J: TRBJ1-3
D: TRBD1
DNA: TGTGCCAGTCGAAGACAGGGCTGGGGAAACACCATATATTTT
CDR3: CASRRQGWGNTIYF

V: TRBV27
size: .
J: TRBJ1-1
D: .
DNA: TGTGCCAGCAGTTTTATAAGGGGGGGGAACACTGAAGCTTTCTTT
CDR3: CASSFIRGGNTEAFF

V: TRBV7-7
size: once
J: TRBJ2-1
D: TRBD1
DNA: TGTGCCAGCAGCCACGGACAGGGGGGATACAATGAGCAGTTCTTC
CDR3: CASSHGQGGYNEQFF

V: TRBV11-2
size: once
J: TRBJ2-7
D: TRBD1
DNA: TGTGCCAGCAGCCGTCCGGGACAGGCGTCCTACGAGCAGTACTTC
CDR3: CASSRPGQASYEQYF

V: TRBV3-1/TRBV3-2
size: .
J: TRBJ2-1
D: TRBD2
DNA: TGTGCCAGCAGCCAGGAGGTAGCGGGAAACTACAATGAGCAGTTCTTC
CDR3: CASSQEVAGNYNEQFF

V: TRBV27
size: .
J: TRBJ1-3
D: .
DNA: TGTGCCAGCAGTTTAGGGTCGGGGAGGACTGGAAACACCATATATTTT
CDR3: CASSLGSGRTGNTIYF

V: TRBV6-7
size: .
J: TRBJ2-1
D: TRBD2
DNA: TGTGCCAGCAGTTACAATTCCGGGACTAGTTTCCAGCTCTACAATGAGCAGTTCTTC
CDR3: CASSYNSGTSFQLYNEQFF

V: TRBV7-9
size: .
J: TRBJ2-1
D: .
DNA: TGTGCCAGCAGCCCCTTCCTCGGGACAGAGCAGTTCTTC
CDR3: CASSPFLGTEQFF

V: TRBV2
size: once
J: TRBJ1-2
D: .
DNA: TGTGCCAGCAGACAGGGTGACGCTGGCTACACCTTC
CDR3: CASRQGDAGYTF

V: TRBV5-1
size: .
J: TRBJ1-6
D: TRBD1
DNA: TGCGCCAGCAGCTCCGGGACAGGGGTAAGCTGGACCCTCCACTTT
CDR3: CASSSGTGVSWTLHF

V: TRBV18
size: .
J: TRBJ2-1
D: TRBD2
DNA: TGTGCCAGCTCACCGGGACTAGCGGATTACAATGAGCAGTTCTTC
CDR3: CASSPGLADYNEQFF

V: TRBV21-1
size: .
J: TRBJ1-1
D: .
DNA: TGTGCCAGCAGCAAAGACAGCACTGAAGCTTTCTTT
CDR3: CASSKDSTEAFF

V: TRBV5-1
size: .
J: TRBJ2-7
D: TRBD1
DNA: TGCGCCAGCAGCCTACGGACAGGAGTCTCCTACGAGCAGTACTTC
CDR3: CASSLRTGVSYEQYF

V: TRBV6-5
size: .
J: TRBJ1-4
D: TRBD1
DNA: TGTGCCAGCAGCCGACAGGGCTGGGCTAATGAAAAACTGTTTTTT
CDR3: CASSRQGWANEKLFF

V: TRBV4-1
size: .
J: TRBJ2-3
D: .
DNA: TGCGCCAGCAGCCGAGACAGTTTTAGCACAGATACGCAGTATTTT
CDR3: CASSRDSFSTDTQYF

V: TRBV29-1
size: .
J: TRBJ1-1
D: TRBD1
DNA: TGCAGCGTCAGGACAGGCGCGAACACTGAAGCTTTCTTT
CDR3: CSVRTGANTEAFF

V: TRBV18
size: .
J: TRBJ2-7
D: TRBD2
DNA: TGTGCCAGCTCACCAGGGACGGGGGGTAACTACGAGCAGTACTTC
CDR3: CASSPGTGGNYEQYF

V: TRBV6-4
size: .
J: TRBJ1-2
D: .
DNA: TGTGCCAGCAGTGACTGGGTGGGAGGTGGCTACACCTTC
CDR3: CASSDWVGGGYTF

V: TRBV13
size: .
J: TRBJ1-1
D: TRBD1
DNA: TGTGCCAGCAGGGGACAGGGGTTCACTGAAGCTTTCTTT
CDR3: CASRGQGFTEAFF

V: TRBV4-2
size: .
J: TRBJ1-1
D: .
DNA: TGTGCCAGCAGCCAATTTACAGGGATTGGAACTGAAGCTTTCTTT
CDR3: CASSQFTGIGTEAFF

V: TRBV12-3/TRBV12-4
size: .
J: TRBJ1-1
D: .
DNA: TGTGCCAGCAGTGCGACAGGGAACACTGAAGCTTTCTTT
CDR3: CASSATGNTEAFF

V: TRBV5-1
size: .
J: TRBJ2-5
D: TRBD2
DNA: TGCGCCAGCGCCCCTCGGGGGGGGGCAGGCTCGGAGACCCAGTACTTC
CDR3: CASAPRGGAGSETQYF

V: TRBV11-2
size: few
J: TRBJ1-2
D: .
DNA: TGTGCCAGCAGCTTAGATCGTAGCTACACCTTC
CDR3: CASSLDRSYTF

V: TRBV7-7
size: .
J: TRBJ2-5
D: TRBD1
DNA: TGTGCCAGCAGCCGGGACAGGGGGTCGTCGGAGACCCAGTACTTC
CDR3: CASSRDRGSSETQYF

V: TRBV4-1
size: .
J: TRBJ2-3
D: TRBD2
DNA: TGCGCCAGCAGACTGACTAGCGGGGGGGATGGTACGCAGTATTTT
CDR3: CASRLTSGGDGTQYF